One and the same sample provided the 5 T cell receptor beta chains below, sequenced in a study of response to subunit inactivated influenza vaccine. TCRdb reanalysed the RT-PCR reads using MiXCR and keeps one entry per CDR3 protein. This table has 500,000 or so distinct CDR3 sequences, 15% to 20% appearing once. The sample consisted of CD4+ T cells sorted from PBMCs, taken around 25 months after vaccination. All receptors come from a man aged 50-75 years who received an inactivated influenza vaccine.

V gene TRBV25-1 combines with J gene TRBJ2-3; no clear D gene. V lost 5 bases to trimming and J lost 6 bases, with 12 bases between them. The germline gives CDR1 MGHDK, CDR2 SYGVNS. This CDR3 comprises 13 residues. CDR3 residues: CASSTAGLDTQYF. The CDR3 region has the DNA TGTGCCAGCAGTACCGCAGGCCTGGATACGCAGTATTTT.

This clonotype was observed a handful of times. This chain joins TRBV12-3 or TRBV12-4 and TRBJ1-1; 10 nucleotides align to TRBD1. V dropped 6 bases and J dropped 0; count of bases not matched to a gene: 10. The CDR3 length is 17 residues. The chain's CDR3 is CASRRIRDRGMNTEAFF. The CDR3 coding sequence is TGTGCCAGCAGGCGCATCCGGGACAGGGGAATGAACACTGAAGCTTTCTTT.

This clonotype was found a few times. The chain links TRBV29-1 to TRBJ2-3, with D unresolved. Per the germline V gene, CDR1 is SQVTM and CDR2 is ANQGSEA. V shed 4 bases and J shed 3 bases, with 23 bases lying between them. The CDR3 length is 17 residues. CDR3 loop: CSVVRRAVVKGTDTQYF. The CDR3 DNA follows: TGCAGCGTTGTCCGTCGGGCAGTAGTAAAAGGTACAGATACGCAGTATTTT.

In the case of this clonotype: One end of the junction does not line up with germline, which may come from a read error. The DNA for the CDR3 is TGTGCTAGCAGCTTATTGCGGGGGGGAGGAGAGACCCAGTACTTC. Its protein product is CASSLLRGGGETQYF. This chain uses TRBV7-7 with TRBJ2-5; 9 bases are a match to TRBD2. The CDR3 has 15 residues. Germline CDR1 reads SSHAT; CDR2 reads FNYEAQ (reference sequence).

This chain links TRBV10-2 with TRBJ1-1; maybe TRBD1 (6 bases). V lost 6 bases and J 1 base, leaving 15 bases between the germline ends. Germline lookup yields CDR1 WSHSY and CDR2 SAAADI. The CDR3 runs to 15 residues. In DNA form, the CDR3 reads TGCGCCAGCAGGTTTTTAATGGGGGCGAACACTGAAGCTTTCTTT. It encodes CASRFLMGANTEAFF.